This T cell receptor beta chain was recorded in a study of CD8 T cells in Susac syndrome. CDR1 and CDR2 from the germline V gene are KGHDR and SFDVKD. The CDR3 sequence is 13 residues long. The V end lost 3 bases, the J end lost 4 bases, and 8 bases lay between the germline ends. Reverse transcription of about 0.5 to 1 ug RNA was carried out with random hexamers. From the immunoSEQ multiplex PCR reads, TCRdb called clonotypes with MiXCR, one entry per CDR3 protein. The sample contains some 250,000 distinct CDR3 sequences, 90% to 96% of which appear only once. Specimen: CD4+ T cells from PBMCs. The chain carries TRBV24-1 and TRBJ1-2; no clear D gene. This sequence was found in a human donor with Susac syndrome. The DNA of the CDR3 is TGTGCCACCAGTGATCAACTCAGCTATGGCTACACCTTC. Encoded protein: CATSDQLSYGYTF.